The rows below give T cell receptor beta chains drawn from one sample of a study of blood T cell repertoires in COVID-19. Assay: immunoSEQ multiplex PCR; the TCRdb copy retains only in-frame clones and omits some. This sample has hundreds of thousands of clones, with about nine tenths found just once. Sequencing input: PBMCs or T cells enriched from blood (not recorded which). These receptor sequences come from a man aged 60-69 years who had recovered from COVID-19. The CDR3 runs from the conserved cysteine through the conserved F or W. Fields, in order: V gene, clone size, J gene, D gene, CDR3 DNA, CDR3 protein. D genes are given only for firm matches. Clone size, where shown, is once, few, many, or a class for clones that have expanded.

>TRBV19|NA|TRBJ1-4|NA
TGTGCCAGTAGTATGGGGGGTCGTGAAAAACTGTTTTTT
CASSMGGREKLFF
>TRBV10-2|NA|TRBJ2-1|TRBD2
TGCGCCAGCAGTGAGTTAGAAAGACTAGCGGGAATCCATGAGCAGTTCTTC
CASSELERLAGIHEQFF
>TRBV4-1|NA|TRBJ2-7|NA
TGCGCCAGCAGCCTACGGACGAGGGAGGTCGACGAGCAGTACTTC
CASSLRTREVDEQYF
>TRBV21-1|once|TRBJ2-3|NA
TGTGCCAGCAGCAAAGGAAACAAGGGTATGACTAGCGGGAGCACAGATACGCAGTATTTT
CASSKGNKGMTSGSTDTQYF
>TRBV13|few|TRBJ1-4|TRBD1
TGTGCCAGCAGCCACAGGGGGGGGACTGCAACTAATGAAAAACTGTTTTTT
CASSHRGGTATNEKLFF
>TRBV20-1|NA|TRBJ1-4|TRBD1
TGCAGTGCTAGTAGGGGGCGAAAGGAAAAACTGTTTTTT
CSASRGRKEKLFF
>TRBV24-1|NA|TRBJ1-2|NA
TGTGCCACCAGTGTTAGAGGATGGTATGGCTACACCTTC
CATSVRGWYGYTF
>TRBV19|NA|TRBJ1-4|TRBD1
TGTGCCAGTAGCCGTGGACAGGGGAGGTTCGGGGATGAAAAACTGTTTTTT
CASSRGQGRFGDEKLFF
>TRBV19|NA|TRBJ1-4|NA
TGTGCCAGTAGTCCGGGACACTCCTTTAATGAAAAACTGTTTTTT
CASSPGHSFNEKLFF
>TRBV30|NA|TRBJ2-1|TRBD2
TGTGCCTGGAGCCCCGGACTAGCGGGGGGGTACAATGAGCAGTTCTTC
CAWSPGLAGGYNEQFF
>TRBV7-3|NA|TRBJ1-1|TRBD1
TGTGCCAGCAGCACCGGGACAGCAAACACTGAAGCTTTCTTT
CASSTGTANTEAFF
>TRBV21-1|NA|TRBJ1-5|NA
TGTGCCAGCAGCAAAGAAGGGACAGGGGACAATCAGCCCCAGCATTTT
CASSKEGTGDNQPQHF
>TRBV2|NA|TRBJ1-4|TRBD1
TGTGCCAGCAGCGGACAGGGGGTCGAAAAACTGTTTTTT
CASSGQGVEKLFF
>TRBV28|NA|TRBJ2-7|NA
TGTGCCAGCAGTTTGGAGAATAGCAGAAACCGCTGGTACTTC
CASSLENSRNRWYF
>TRBV2|NA|TRBJ1-6|NA
TGTGCCAGCAGTGTTTACCGACTAAATAATTCACCCCTCCACTTT
CASSVYRLNNSPLHF
>TRBV11-2|NA|TRBJ2-5|NA
TGTGCCAGCAGCTTTTCCCCGGGACTTAGGGCCGGGGCCCAGTACTTC
CASSFSPGLRAGAQYF
>TRBV7-9|NA|TRBJ2-5|NA
TGTGCCAGCGCCGGGGGGCCCGGGATTCAAGAGACCCAGTACTTC
CASAGGPGIQETQYF
>TRBV7-9|NA|TRBJ2-3|NA
TGTGCCAGCAGCTTCACCTCCGGTCTCCGGGATACGCAGTATTTT
CASSFTSGLRDTQYF
>TRBV15|NA|TRBJ2-7|NA
TGTGCCACCAGCTTTCGACAGGCACTCTCCTACGAGCAGTACTTC
CATSFRQALSYEQYF
>TRBV5-1|once|TRBJ1-1|TRBD1
TGCGCCAGCAGCTTGCGGACAGGGGGGAACACTGAAGCTTTCTTT
CASSLRTGGNTEAFF
>TRBV10-3|NA|TRBJ2-3|TRBD1
TGTGCCATCAGTCCCGACAGGGTAGTTTATACGCAGTATTTT
CAISPDRVVYTQYF
>TRBV14|NA|TRBJ2-1|NA
TGTGCCAGCAGCCAAGATTGGCAGATCAATGAGCAGTTCTTC
CASSQDWQINEQFF
>TRBV13|NA|TRBJ2-1|NA
TGTGCCAGCTACGGGGTAGGCAGGCGTCGTAGGAAATACAATGAGCAGTTCTTC
CASYGVGRRRRKYNEQFF
>TRBV12-3/TRBV12-4|NA|TRBJ1-3|NA
TGTGCCAGCAGTCCCGGGGGAGGAAACACCATATATTTT
CASSPGGGNTIYF
>TRBV19|NA|TRBJ2-1|NA
TGTGCCAGTAGCCCAATGCCCGCGGAGGGGGCTTACAATGAGCAGTTCTTC
CASSPMPAEGAYNEQFF
>TRBV4-1|NA|TRBJ2-2|NA
TGCGCCAGCAGCCGATTTGTCGGGATCGCGAACACCGGGGAGCTGTTTTTT
CASSRFVGIANTGELFF
>TRBV15|once|TRBJ1-1|NA
TGTGCCACCAGCAGAGATGGAGGGTCTGAGGCTTTCTTT
CATSRDGGSEAFF
>TRBV7-3|NA|TRBJ1-3|NA
TGTGCCAGCAGCTTACAGGCAGGGTCTGGAAACACCATATATTTT
CASSLQAGSGNTIYF
>TRBV6-5|NA|TRBJ2-6|NA
TGTGCCACCCAGAGCGATCGCTCTGGGGCCAACGTCCTGACTTTC
CATQSDRSGANVLTF
>TRBV5-5|NA|TRBJ2-1|TRBD1
TGTGCCAGCACTAAAGTTCCGGGACAGAACTACAATGAGCAGTTCTTC
CASTKVPGQNYNEQFF
>TRBV19|NA|TRBJ1-5|NA
TGTGCCAGTAACATAGAACATAGCAATCAGCCCCAGCATTTT
CASNIEHSNQPQHF
>TRBV19|NA|TRBJ2-1|NA
TGTGCCACCACGGGGTACGAGGACAATGAGCAGTTCTTC
CATTGYEDNEQFF
>TRBV10-3|NA|TRBJ2-3|NA
TGTGCCATCAAGGAGCGGACTAGCACAGATACGCAGTATTTT
CAIKERTSTDTQYF
>TRBV5-1|NA|TRBJ1-4|NA
TGCGCCAGCAGCTTGAGGGGGGGAGGTTCTGAAAAACTGTTTTTT
CASSLRGGGSEKLFF
>TRBV27|NA|TRBJ2-6|TRBD1
TGTGCCAGCAGTCACGGACAGGGGGCGTCTGGGGCCAACGTCCTGACTTTC
CASSHGQGASGANVLTF
>TRBV18|NA|TRBJ1-3|NA
TGTGCCAGCTCACCGTGGGGCGAACCGGGACACCTCTCTGGAAACACCATATATTTT
CASSPWGEPGHLSGNTIYF
>TRBV3-1/TRBV3-2|NA|TRBJ1-3|TRBD1
TGTGCCAGCAGCCAAGTCCTGGGACAGGCGTCTGGAAACACCATATATTTT
CASSQVLGQASGNTIYF
>TRBV19|NA|TRBJ2-7|NA
TGTGCCAGTAGTATGACCGGGAACGAGCAGTACTTC
CASSMTGNEQYF
>TRBV12-3/TRBV12-4|few|TRBJ1-2|TRBD1
TGTGCCAGCAGCGACAGGGGTAGCTACACCTTC
CASSDRGSYTF
>TRBV27|NA|TRBJ2-1|NA
TGTGCCAGCAGTTCCCCCGAGGCGGGATCTGGCAATGAGCAGTTCTTC
CASSSPEAGSGNEQFF